The 2 T cell receptor beta chains reported below all come from one sample, sequenced in a study of shared clonotypes between healthy human individuals. CD45RO-negative, CCR7-positively selected cells formed the naive CD8 fraction, excluding terminally differentiated effector memory CD45RA+ cells. The assay was immunoSEQ multiplex PCR, and TCRdb's table has in-frame clones only and misses some. The sample has hundreds of thousands of clones, approximately 95% seen once. Sequenced: naive CD8+ T cells sorted from blood. The receptors come from a young woman in good health.

V gene TRBV14 combines with J gene TRBJ2-5, with no clear D. This CDR3 spans 15 amino acids. Trimming took 1 base from V and 1 from J, leaving 10 bases between them. Germline assignment: CDR1 SGHDN and CDR2 FVKESK. The CDR3 nucleotides are TGTGCCAGCAGCCAAGCCCATATGAGCCAAGAGACCCAGTACTTC. Its translation: CASSQAHMSQETQYF.

This chain connects TRBV5-6 to TRBJ2-7; D remains unclear. This CDR3 contains 13 residues. Germline V CDR1 and CDR2: SGHDT, YYEEEE. The V gene lost 3 bases and the J gene lost 3 bases, with 10 bases spanning the gap. The CDR3 nucleotides are TGTGCCAGCAGCTCATATGAGTTCTACGAGCAGTACTTC. As protein: CASSSYEFYEQYF.